This T cell receptor (beta chain) was documented in a study of T cell changes during pregnancy in multiple sclerosis (dated by TCRdb to between 2017 and 2020). Study-level background: Changes in the T cell repertoire over the course of pregnancy were examined in this study in women with multiple sclerosis.

Libraries were made using the immunoSEQ multiplex PCR assay. Entries here come from immuneACCESS through TCRdb and include only in-frame sequences with V and J called. Some clones fail to appear in such tables; in the studies checked, an unresolved V gene covers under half of the shortfall, and the cause of the remainder is unknown. The sample includes around 130,000 clones, with roughly 96% observed a single time. Of the sample, around 0.46% is held by the ten largest clones. Including the terminal cysteine and phenylalanine, the CDR3 comprises 16 residues. The entry retains the CDR3 DNA only, 48 bases that are in frame from base 1. CDR1 and CDR2 are read off the germline V gene (reference sequence) as MNHEY and SMNVEV. The V end gives up 5 bases and the J end 5 bases, leaving 8 bases in the junction not matched to a gene. As concerns this clone: Its antigen is still unknown. Per-base qualities were not stored, and no clone one base away is much larger.

The sequences come from peripheral blood, collected after pregnancy. The receptor chain draws on TRBV27 and TRBJ2-5; 13 nucleotides in the junction match TRBD2. The TCR originated in a female donor with multiple sclerosis, enrolled in a pregnancy study. The CDR3 protein: CASSESGLAGYETQYF. The DNA reads as follows: TGTGCCAGCAGTGAATCGGGACTAGCGGGATATGAGACCCAGTACTTC.